The rows below give T cell receptor beta chains drawn from one sample of a study of cytomegalovirus exposure and HLA in healthy donors. Sequencing used immunoSEQ multiplex PCR; TCRdb keeps in-frame clones, though not all of them. The sample carries about 93,000 clones, approximately 60% recorded once. The specimen sequenced was PBMCs. Receptor source: a boy between 10 and 17 years old in good health and CMV-seropositive. CDR3s include the opening cysteine and the closing phenylalanine or tryptophan. D genes are given only for firm matches. Clone size appears in some rows only: once, few, many, or a class for an expanded clone.

TRBV7-9	TRBJ2-5	TRBD2	.	CASSLGGGTRETQYF	TGTGCCAGCAGCTTAGGGGGAGGGACCCGAGAGACCCAGTACTTC
TRBV6-1	TRBJ1-5	.	.	CASSGWWTENQPQHF	TGTGCCAGCAGTGGGTGGTGGACAGAGAATCAGCCCCAGCATTTT
TRBV10-2	TRBJ2-2	TRBD2	.	CASSESGLASIAGELFF	TGCGCCAGCAGTGAGTCAGGACTAGCGTCGATTGCCGGGGAGCTGTTTTTT
TRBV29-1	TRBJ2-1	TRBD2	.	CSVVFFWSGGPYNEQFF	TGCAGCGTTGTTTTTTTTTGGAGCGGGGGCCCCTACAATGAGCAGTTCTTC
TRBV7-9	TRBJ2-7	.	.	CASSPSLAAGEEQYF	TGTGCCAGCAGCCCGAGCCTAGCCGCCGGGGAGGAGCAGTACTTC
TRBV5-1	TRBJ1-4	TRBD1	.	CASSQGQGGSPNEKLFF	TGCGCCAGCAGCCAGGGACAGGGGGGATCTCCTAATGAAAAACTGTTTTTT
TRBV7-6	TRBJ2-5	.	few	CASSPTEAGQEAQYF	TGTGCCAGCAGCCCGACTGAGGCGGGGCAAGAGGCCCAGTACTTC
TRBV6-6	TRBJ2-7	.	.	CASSYRAGADHEQYF	TGTGCCAGCAGTTACCGGGCAGGGGCGGACCACGAGCAGTACTTC
TRBV6-1	TRBJ1-2	.	once	CASSDWVGRDADAPGYTF	TGTGCCAGCAGTGATTGGGTGGGGAGGGACGCGGACGCCCCGGGCTACACCTTC
TRBV14	TRBJ2-7	TRBD1	.	CASSHNAWGTGGYEQYF	TGTGCCAGCAGCCACAATGCCTGGGGGACAGGGGGCTACGAGCAGTACTTC
TRBV9	TRBJ2-7	.	.	CASSVATGYEQYF	TGTGCCAGCAGCGTAGCTACGGGGTACGAGCAGTACTTC
TRBV7-6	TRBJ1-4	TRBD1	.	CASSLEAAGTGNEKLFF	TGTGCCAGCAGCTTAGAGGCCGCCGGGACAGGCAACGAAAAACTGTTTTTT
TRBV6-1	TRBJ2-7	TRBD1	.	CASADRGGYEQYF	TGTGCCAGCGCGGACAGGGGAGGGTACGAGCAGTACTTC
TRBV5-1	TRBJ1-1	TRBD1	.	CASSPNRGNTEAFF	TGCGCCAGCAGCCCAAACAGGGGGAACACTGAAGCTTTCTTT
TRBV7-2	TRBJ2-7	TRBD2	few	CASSFRGTSGGKGQYF	TGTGCCAGCAGCTTCCGGGGGACTAGCGGGGGGAAGGGGCAGTACTTC
TRBV5-1	TRBJ2-2	.	.	CASHPRSTNTGELFF	TGCGCCAGCCATCCTAGATCCACCAACACCGGGGAGCTGTTTTTT
TRBV13	TRBJ2-3	.	.	CASSLRGGGTDTQYF	TGTGCCAGCAGCTTAAGGGGAGGAGGCACAGATACGCAGTATTTT
TRBV19	TRBJ2-1	TRBD1	.	CASREDRYNEQFF	TGTGCCAGTAGGGAGGACAGGTACAATGAGCAGTTCTTC
TRBV7-3	TRBJ2-7	TRBD1	.	CASSSQGAGEQYF	TGTGCCAGCAGTTCACAGGGGGCAGGGGAGCAGTACTTC
TRBV10-1	TRBJ1-5	.	.	CASTKRTPMPRSNQPQHF	TGCGCCAGCACCAAGAGGACTCCCATGCCCAGAAGCAATCAGCCCCAGCATTTT
TRBV5-1	TRBJ1-4	TRBD1	.	CASSLDSGGFNEKLFF	TGCGCCAGCAGCTTGGATTCAGGGGGTTTTAATGAAAAACTGTTTTTT
TRBV5-1	TRBJ1-1	.	few	CASSLGSTGNTEAFF	TGCGCCAGCAGCTTGGGTTCGACGGGGAACACTGAAGCTTTCTTT
TRBV30	TRBJ1-2	.	.	CAWSVYGESSGYTF	TGTGCCTGGAGTGTATACGGGGAATCAAGCGGCTACACCTTC
TRBV7-3	TRBJ1-2	.	few	CASSPHQGDGYTF	TGTGCCAGCTCCCCCCACCAGGGCGATGGCTACACCTTC
TRBV27	TRBJ2-7	.	few	CARPHRAVEQYF	TGTGCCAGACCCCACAGGGCCGTCGAGCAGTACTTC
TRBV19	TRBJ1-5	.	.	CASSIGGALGQPQHF	TGTGCCAGTAGTATCGGAGGGGCCCTAGGGCAGCCCCAGCATTTT
TRBV7-2	TRBJ1-6	.	.	CASSPPNRPSALHF	TGTGCCAGCAGCCCGCCGAACAGGCCCAGCGCCCTCCACTTT
TRBV2	TRBJ1-5	.	few	CASSSTGNQPQHF	TGTGCCAGCAGTTCAACAGGGAATCAGCCCCAGCATTTT
TRBV5-6	TRBJ2-7	.	few	CASSWASSYEQYF	TGTGCCAGCAGCTGGGCATCCTCCTACGAGCAGTACTTC
TRBV7-9	TRBJ2-2	.	.	CAGRQDNTGELFF	TGTGCCGGACGACAGGACAACACCGGGGAGCTGTTTTTT
TRBV6-1	TRBJ1-2	.	.	CASTGSNYGYTF	TGTGCCAGCACTGGCAGTAACTATGGCTACACCTTC